This TCR beta chain was identified during a study of T cells in Graves' hyperthyroidism and ophthalmopathy. Study findings and constraints: Ophthalmopathy was model-predicted a median around seven months pre-onset.

RNA transcripts provided the source from which TCR beta CDR3 regions were amplified. In the first-round RT-PCR of the TCR CDR3, the HTBI primer set was used. Via MiXCR, TCRdb re-called the multiplex PCR reads, giving one row per CDR3 protein. The sample carries hundreds of thousands of distinct CDR3 sequences, 18% recorded once. The sample holds a few counts of this clonotype. The antigen is undetermined. Trimming cost V 5 bases and J 0 bases; bases outside gene matches: 7. Germline lookup yields CDR1 DFQATT and CDR2 SNEGSKA (reference sequence). The length of the CDR3 is 15 residues. The sequence came from a woman in her forties or fifties with Graves' hyperthyroidism that later progressed to Graves' ophthalmopathy. Source material: blood. The gene calls are TRBV20-1 and TRBJ2-7; 10 nucleotides agree with TRBD1. In DNA form, the CDR3 reads TGCAGTGCTCCCCTGGACAGGGGGAGCTCCTACGAGCAGTACTTC. Translation: CSAPLDRGSSYEQYF.